These T cell receptor beta chains were read from a single sample in a study of blood T cell repertoires in COVID-19. Assay used: immunoSEQ multiplex PCR; TCRdb lists only in-frame clones, some missing. The repertoire holds roughly 57,000 clones, around 90% seen once, with approximately 15% in the top ten. The specimen was peripheral blood. The source is an elderly man with acute or convalescent COVID-19. Each CDR3 is given with its conserved first and last residue. The order of the fields is J gene, D gene, clone size, V gene, CDR3 DNA, CDR3 protein. D genes are given only for firm matches. Not every row has a clone size; where given, it reads once, few, many or a size class.

TRBJ1-4 NA NA TRBV13 TGTGCCAGCAGCTTAGACGCGGGGGGTAATGAAAAACTGTTTTTT CASSLDAGGNEKLFF
TRBJ1-1 NA NA TRBV29-1 TGCAGCGTTTCGAGGGGGGGGCAGGTCACTGAAGCTTTCTTT CSVSRGGQVTEAFF
TRBJ2-5 NA NA TRBV5-8 TGTGCCAGCAGCCCACAGGAGTTATACCAAGAGACCCAGTACTTC CASSPQELYQETQYF
TRBJ2-3 NA NA TRBV7-9 TGTGCCAGCAGCTTAGATCGTCTTTGGAGTCCAGATACGCAGTATTTT CASSLDRLWSPDTQYF
TRBJ1-3 NA NA TRBV7-2 TGTGCCAGCAGCTTATTGATGAGAGCCGGAAACACCATATATTTT CASSLLMRAGNTIYF
TRBJ2-7 NA NA TRBV29-1 TGCAGCGTGGGTACAGGGTTTTCCACCCACGAGCAGTACTTC CSVGTGFSTHEQYF
TRBJ1-4 TRBD1 NA TRBV5-4 TGTGCCAGCAGCCCCGACAGGGCGGGTGAAAAACTGTTTTTT CASSPDRAGEKLFF
TRBJ2-3 NA NA TRBV30 TGTGCCTGGAGTAAACAGGTGGATACGCAGTATTTT CAWSKQVDTQYF
TRBJ1-6 TRBD1 NA TRBV7-2 TGTGCCAGCAGCGAAACCGGGACAGGGAGCTCCTATAATTCACCCCTCCACTTT CASSETGTGSSYNSPLHF
TRBJ1-2 TRBD1 NA TRBV2 TGTGCCAGCAGTGACCTTGGACAGGGGGCTGGCTACACCTTC CASSDLGQGAGYTF
TRBJ2-2 NA NA TRBV5-1 TGCGCCAGCAGCTTGACAATCGCGAACACCGGGGAGCTGTTTTTT CASSLTIANTGELFF
TRBJ2-1 NA NA TRBV5-4 TGTGCCAGCAGCTTGGCCAGTCCCGGGAATGAGCAGTTCTTC CASSLASPGNEQFF
TRBJ1-6 NA NA TRBV21-1 TGTGCCAGCAGCCCAGGGGCAGGGGGAAGCTCCTATAATTCACCCCTCCACTTT CASSPGAGGSSYNSPLHF
TRBJ1-4 NA NA TRBV11-2 TGTGCCAGCAGCCTCAACAGTGGTGAAAAACTGTTTTTT CASSLNSGEKLFF
TRBJ2-5 NA NA TRBV6-5 TGTGCCAGCAGACAAGGCGGTCAAGAGACCCAGTACTTC CASRQGGQETQYF
TRBJ1-5 NA NA TRBV19 TGTGCCAGTAGTATAGATCTTGCGGACAATCAGCCCCAGCATTTT CASSIDLADNQPQHF
TRBJ1-1 NA NA TRBV5-1 TGCGCCAGCACCCCCGAGGGGAACACTGAAGCTTTCTTT CASTPEGNTEAFF
TRBJ2-7 TRBD1 NA TRBV2 TGTGCCAGCGTTCTCCGGGACAGGGCTTACGAGCAGTACTTC CASVLRDRAYEQYF
TRBJ2-1 TRBD2 NA TRBV6-6 TGTGCCAGCAGTTACCAACCTAGCGGAGAGCAGTTCTTC CASSYQPSGEQFF
TRBJ2-7 NA NA TRBV5-1 TGCGCCAGCAGCTCCAACAGGGTTCCCAGGGACGAGCAGTACTTC CASSSNRVPRDEQYF
TRBJ1-3 NA NA TRBV4-1 TGCGCCAGCAGCTTTTCCAGGGACTCTGGAAACACCATATATTTT CASSFSRDSGNTIYF
TRBJ2-5 TRBD1 NA TRBV5-1 TGCGCCAGCAGCTTGGGAGACAGGGGTAGAGAGACCCAGTACTTC CASSLGDRGRETQYF
TRBJ2-1 TRBD1 NA TRBV11-2 TGTGCCAGCAGCCGCCGACAGGGGGACTACAATGAGCAGTTCTTC CASSRRQGDYNEQFF
TRBJ2-7 NA NA TRBV3-1/TRBV3-2 TGTGCCAGCAGCCCCCTACAGGGCCGGTACGAGCAGTACTTC CASSPLQGRYEQYF
TRBJ2-7 NA NA TRBV7-2 TGTGCCAGCAGCTCCGACGAGGGCTCCTACGAGCAGTACTTC CASSSDEGSYEQYF
TRBJ2-1 TRBD2 once TRBV2 TGTGCCAGCAGTGAGGGAGGGAACTCCTACAATGAGCAGTTCTTC CASSEGGNSYNEQFF
TRBJ1-2 NA NA TRBV6-5 TGTGCCAGCAGTTACAGGGGATTGAATGGCTACACCTTC CASSYRGLNGYTF
TRBJ2-3 NA NA TRBV9 TGTGCCAGCAGCGTCTCAGGGAACACAGATACGCAGTATTTT CASSVSGNTDTQYF
TRBJ1-6 TRBD1 few TRBV12-3/TRBV12-4 TGTGCCAGCAGCCCAGGGGGTAGTTCACCCCTCCACTTT CASSPGGSSPLHF
TRBJ1-2 NA NA TRBV10-1 TGCGCCAGCGTAGACTATATCTGGAGCTACACCTTC CASVDYIWSYTF
TRBJ2-7 NA NA TRBV9 TGTGCCAGCAGCGTAGTAGACTCTGTAGGAGAGCAGTACTTC CASSVVDSVGEQYF
TRBJ2-1 NA once TRBV5-1 TGCGCCAGCAGCTTGGGCGCCTACAATGAGCAGTTCTTC CASSLGAYNEQFF
TRBJ2-1 NA NA TRBV11-2 TGTGCCAGCAGCCCCCGCGGGGCTGGCAATGAGCAGTTCTTC CASSPRGAGNEQFF